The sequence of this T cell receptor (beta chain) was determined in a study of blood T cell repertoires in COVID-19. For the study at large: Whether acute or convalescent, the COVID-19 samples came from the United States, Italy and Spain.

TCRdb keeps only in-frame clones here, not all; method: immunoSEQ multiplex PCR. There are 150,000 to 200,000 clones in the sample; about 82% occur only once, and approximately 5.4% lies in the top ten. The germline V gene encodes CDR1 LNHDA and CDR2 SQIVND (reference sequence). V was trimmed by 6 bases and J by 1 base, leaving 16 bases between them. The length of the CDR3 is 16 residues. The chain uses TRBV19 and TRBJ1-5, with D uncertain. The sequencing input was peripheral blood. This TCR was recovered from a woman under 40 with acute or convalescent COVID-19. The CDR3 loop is CASSPDTILSNQPQHF. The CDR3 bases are TGTGCCAGTAGCCCCGACACAATTCTAAGCAATCAGCCCCAGCATTTT.